This is a list of T cell receptor beta chains from one sample in a study of blood T cell repertoires in COVID-19. TCRdb's copy holds only in-frame clones and misses some; the assay was immunoSEQ multiplex PCR. Here the sample spans about 87,000 clones, roughly nine tenths being singletons. Sample: peripheral blood. These receptors came from a woman older than 75 with active COVID-19. The conserved cysteine and the conserved F or W are not part of the CDR3 here.

>12|TRBV7-9
ASSSGTSGDTQY
>15|TRBV3-1/TRBV3-2
ASSQGFVGPRHNEQF
>11|TRBV3-1/TRBV3-2
ASGERGNQPQH
>13|TRBV28
ASSSRTGYSYEQY
>12|TRBV27
ASKRDRGRYEQY
>11|TRBV27
ASSFGGPSMQY
>13|TRBV2
ASSEAASGRAYRF
>11|TRBV30
AWNPRGSEKLF
>12|TRBV18
ASSRAGQGAEQY
>12|TRBV7-2
ASSFAGGTDTQY
>12|TRBV7-2
ASSWGVSNQPQH
>12|TRBV2
ASIRGRAYNEQY
>13|TRBV28
ASSLLSEANYGYT
>11|TRBV19
ASSRTATYEQY
>13|TRBV19
ASSPPGGYNSPLH
>13|TRBV6-5
ASGRQGALSSEQF
>12|TRBV28
ASSPRPRTDTQY
>13|TRBV15
ATSPAGLRGAEQY
>14|TRBV3-1/TRBV3-2
ASSQDAREVTYEQY
>12|TRBV29-1
SVTGQTSTDTQY
>10|TRBV7-9
ASSGRSDTQY
>12|TRBV10-3
ATTTGIYYNEQF
>16|TRBV7-2
ASTLRIALGSSYNEQF
>17|TRBV6-6
ASSPRLAGAQPIYNEQF
>14|TRBV10-3
AISELGQGWADTQY
>13|TRBV6-2/TRBV6-3
ASSRDRARTDTQY
>13|TRBV19
ASSAKGQGAYGYT
>12|TRBV19
ASSITGSYNEQF
>12|TRBV28
ASSFDRGSHEQY
>9|TRBV20-1
SARTQETQY
>13|TRBV11-3
ASSLGTADTDTQY
>9|TRBV18
ASSPRDEQY
>12|TRBV3-1/TRBV3-2
ASSQAAGHTEAF
>13|TRBV7-8
ASSLGLAGTGELF
>12|TRBV7-3
ASSLGLAGTEQF
>9|TRBV15
ATSEFYEQY
>14|TRBV5-5
ASSPMGLGTSEPQH
>14|TRBV29-1
SVERETSGRAGEQF
>13|TRBV9
ASSALDRDNYGYT
>11|TRBV27
ASSLTYSYEQY
>11|TRBV6-5
ASSYSGGGPDT
>9|TRBV5-8
ASLKRGEQY
>10|TRBV18
ASSSGKNIQY
>14|TRBV5-1
ASSLGTSGRSETQY
>11|TRBV27
ASSNDRGGGYT
>14|TRBV18
ASSPPSRRGYTEAF
>14|TRBV18
ASSPPPWVADNEQF
>11|TRBV6-1
ASSDQGDQPQH
>11|TRBV5-4
ASSLRGYAEAF
>14|TRBV7-2
ASSPQSGNSYNEQF
>13|TRBV19
ASKIQTWSTDTQY
>14|TRBV5-4
ASSEGGASGSTEQY
>11|TRBV6-5
ASSIEGSHEQY
>17|TRBV27
ASTKVASGRASNTGELF
>12|TRBV27
ASSLNRVYDTQY
>12|TRBV3-1/TRBV3-2
ASSHRQMGRGYT
>11|TRBV30
AWSVLDPGELF
>11|TRBV6-5
ASSYSRQDTQY
>13|TRBV18
ASSLAGDQTDTQY
>14|TRBV29-1
SVEDRDSGDTDTQY